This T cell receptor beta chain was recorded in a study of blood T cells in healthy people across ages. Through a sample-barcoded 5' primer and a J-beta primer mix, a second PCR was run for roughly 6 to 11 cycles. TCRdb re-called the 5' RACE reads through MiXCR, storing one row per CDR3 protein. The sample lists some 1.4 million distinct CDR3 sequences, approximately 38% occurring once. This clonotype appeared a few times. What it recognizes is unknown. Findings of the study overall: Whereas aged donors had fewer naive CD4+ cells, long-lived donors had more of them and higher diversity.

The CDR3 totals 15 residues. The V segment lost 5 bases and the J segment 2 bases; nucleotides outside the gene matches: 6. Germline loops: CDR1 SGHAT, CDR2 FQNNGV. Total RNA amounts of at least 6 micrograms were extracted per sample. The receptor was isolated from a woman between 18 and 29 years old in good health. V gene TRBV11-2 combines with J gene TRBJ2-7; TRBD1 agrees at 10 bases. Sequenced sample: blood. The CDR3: CASSLVGTGAYEQYF. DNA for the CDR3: TGTGCCAGCAGCCTAGTCGGGACAGGGGCCTACGAGCAGTACTTC.